One and the same sample provided the 30 T cell receptor beta chains below, sequenced in a study of T cells after posttransplantation cyclophosphamide. Treatment was busulfan-fludarabine conditioning, a marrow graft, and cyclophosphamide on days +3 and +4. Clones were read by immunoSEQ multiplex PCR, and TCRdb kept only the in-frame ones, dropping some. The top ten hold 15% to 17% of the sample, which has over 10,000 clones, roughly 1.9% seen once. This sample comprised PBMCs, obtained after allogeneic stem cell transplant with posttransplant cyclophosphamide. Receptor source: a male patient between 25 and 39 years old who received an allogeneic stem cell transplant from a related donor, was CMV-positive, and had no GVHD. Among the T cells, some may be from the graft donor.

The genes are TRBV19 and TRBJ1-2; 7 bases line up with TRBD1. The CDR3 sequence is 16 residues long. The junction had 9 bases not matched to a gene; V was cut back by 1 base and J by 4 bases. Germline V gene data show CDR1 as LNHDA and CDR2 as SQIVND (reference sequence). CDR3 DNA sequence: TGTGCCAGTAGTATAGCCCCTAGACAGGGAGGCTATGGCTACACCTTC. The encoded protein is CASSIAPRQGGYGYTF.

This clone was counted only a few times. J is TRBJ1-4 and V is TRBV19; TRBD1 matches 9 bases. The germline gives CDR1 LNHDA, CDR2 SQIVND (reference sequence). CDR3 length: 16 amino acids. V shed 5 bases and J 7 bases; nucleotides not matched to a gene: 11. The CDR3, as DNA: TGTGCCAGTAGTTCCAGGACAGGGGACGTTACTGAAAAACTGTTTTTT. Protein product: CASSSRTGDVTEKLFF.

There are a few counts of this clone. The CDR3 spells CASSVEGQGTGELFF. CDR3 DNA: TGTGCCAGCAGCGTAGAGGGACAGGGCACCGGGGAGCTGTTTTTT. The chain couples TRBV9 to TRBJ2-2, with TRBD1 matching 9 bases. The germline CDR1 and CDR2 sequences are SGDLS and YYNGEE. Unmatched junction bases numbered 1, after V lost 0 bases and J lost 4 bases. This CDR3 region has 15 residues. Full variable domain (outside the CDR3, taken from reference TRBV9 and TRBJ2-2): DSGVTQTPKHLITATGQRVTLRCSPRSGDLSVYWYQQSLDQGLQFLIQYYNGEERAKGNILERFSAQQFPDLHSELNLSSLELGDSALYFCASSVEGQGTGELFFGEGSRLTVL.

This clone has more than one count but fewer than ten. J is TRBJ1-3 and V is TRBV4-3, with D hard to call. The CDR3 spans 16 residues. Trimming shortened V by 4 bases and J by 4 bases, and 17 bases separated the two germline ends. The V gene's germline CDR1 is LGHNA and CDR2 YSLEER. The chain's CDR3 is CASSPQAWVGGNTIYF. The CDR3, as DNA: TGCGCCAGCAGCCCCCAGGCATGGGTAGGAGGAAACACCATATATTTT.

The genes are TRBV7-6 and TRBJ2-5, with 12 positions matching TRBD2. The CDR3 extends over 16 amino acids. The J segment lost 7 bases and the V segment lost 1 base, leaving 7 bases of the junction unmatched. CDR1 and CDR2 (germline): SGHVS, FNYEAQ. The CDR3: CASSLVLAGGAGTQYF. The CDR3, as DNA: TGTGCCAGCAGCTTAGTCCTAGCGGGGGGGGCCGGGACCCAGTACTTC.

This clone showed up just a few times. The chain joins TRBV7-9 to TRBJ2-3; 7 nucleotides agree with TRBD1. The CDR3 is made up of 16 amino acids. J gave up 3 bases and V 4 bases, and 10 bases lay outside the gene matches. The V gene's germline CDR1 is SEHNR and CDR2 FQNEAQ (reference sequence). The CDR3 bases are TGTGCCAGCAGCTCACTGGGACAGCTGGTAACAGATACGCAGTATTTT. This gives the protein CASSSLGQLVTDTQYF.

This clone has just a few counts. This chain joins TRBV6-6 and TRBJ2-7, with D tentatively TRBD2 (5 bases). The CDR3 runs to 10 residues. The ends were cut back, 11 bases at V and 3 bases at J, with 8 bases in the middle. Germline values: CDR1 MNHNY, CDR2 SVGAGI (reference sequence). CDR3 in amino acids: CAVGLYEQYF. DNA for the CDR3: TGTGCCGTTGGACTCTACGAGCAGTACTTC.

This clone has just a few counts. The gene calls are TRBV27 and TRBJ2-7; 7 positions agree with TRBD1. V was pared by 1 base and J by 6 bases, with 9 bases of the junction left unmatched. Germline CDR1 reads MNHEY; CDR2 reads SMNVEV (reference sequence). The CDR3 is 15 residues long. CDR3 loop: CASSLLDPTGREQYF. CDR3 bases: TGTGCCAGCAGTTTATTAGACCCGACAGGGCGCGAGCAGTACTTC.

The genes are TRBV30 and TRBJ2-5; maybe TRBD1 (6 bases). The V and J ends lost 3 bases and 2 bases respectively, with 7 bases between them. There are 12 residues in the CDR3. Germline CDR1 reads GTSNPN; CDR2 reads SVGIG (reference sequence). The CDR3 loop reads CAWSGQQETQYF. DNA for the CDR3: TGTGCCTGGAGCGGACAGCAAGAGACCCAGTACTTC.

There are a few counts of this clone. This chain links TRBV6-5 with TRBJ2-5, with 7 bases fitting TRBD2. CDR3 length: 14 amino acids. CDR1 is MNHEY, CDR2 SVGAGI, per germline. The junction had 10 bases not matched to a gene; V was cut back by 7 bases and J by 5 bases. The CDR3 nucleotides read TGTGCCAGCACCGCTCGGGGAGGGGCGGAGACCCAGTACTTC. This codes for CASTARGGAETQYF.

Only a few counts were recorded for this clone. This CDR3 reads CASSEGHSTDTQYF. As DNA, the CDR3 is TGTGCCAGCAGCGAAGGACACAGCACAGATACGCAGTATTTT. The chain carries TRBV7-7 and TRBJ2-3; a possible D gene is TRBD1 (5 bases). The germline CDR1 and CDR2 sequences are SSHAT and FNYEAQ (reference sequence). With 5 bases removed from V and 0 bases from J, the gap between germline ends came to 9 bases. The CDR3 totals 14 residues.

This clone was picked up a small number of times. This chain links TRBV27 with TRBJ1-5, with 9 bases aligning to TRBD1. With 8 bases clipped from V and 2 bases from J, the junction kept 7 bases outside the gene matches. Germline V gene sequence: CDR1 MNHEY, CDR2 SMNVEV (reference sequence). The CDR3 is 15 amino acids. DNA for the CDR3: TGTGCCAGCCAGGAAACAGGGGGCGGCAATCAGCCCCAGCATTTT. Translated: CASQETGGGNQPQHF.

This clone came up a few times. V gene TRBV4-2 combines with J gene TRBJ2-5; 14 bases agree with TRBD2. Per the germline V gene, CDR1 is LGHNA and CDR2 is YNFKEQ. This CDR3 is 16 amino acids long. After removal of 5 bases from V and 11 bases from J, the junction contained 13 bases not matched to a gene. CDR3 in DNA: TGTGCCAGCAGCACCGGGACTAGCGGGAGACGGGAGGCGCAGTACTTC. It specifies CASSTGTSGRREAQYF.

In its sample, this clone ranks as medium-sized. The chain links TRBV6-5 to TRBJ2-1; D remains unclear. V lost 6 bases and J 8 bases, leaving 8 bases between the germline ends. Germline CDR1 MNHEY, CDR2 SVGAGI. The CDR3 covers 11 residues. CDR3 region: CASSGEYEQFF. Here the CDR3 DNA reads TGTGCCAGCAGCGGAGAATATGAGCAGTTCTTC.

The chain links TRBV6-5 to TRBJ1-1; weak D call: TRBD1 (6 bases). The CDR3 is 13 residues long. V lost 5 bases and J 8 bases, leaving 15 bases between the germline ends. CDR1 is MNHEY and CDR2 is SVGAGI in the germline V gene. The CDR3 protein is CASSRTYRAEAFF. CDR3 DNA: TGTGCCAGCAGTCGGACTTACAGGGCAGAAGCTTTCTTT.

This clone was observed a few times. The V call is TRBV6-5, the J call TRBJ1-6; D perhaps matches TRBD1 (6 bases). The CDR3 is made up of 16 amino acids. Germline V gene sequence: CDR1 MNHEY, CDR2 SVGAGI. Trimming took off 4 bases at V and 7 bases at J, with 17 bases between the two ends. The CDR3 DNA follows: TGTGCCAGCAGTTTACACAGGGCTGAATACAATTCACCCCTCCACTTT. Translated: CASSLHRAEYNSPLHF.

The chain combines TRBV27 with TRBJ2-5; tentative D call: TRBD1 (5 bases). The CDR3 is made up of 13 amino acids. Germline CDR1 reads MNHEY; CDR2 reads SMNVEV (reference sequence). Trimming stripped 4 bases from V and 3 bases from J, with 9 bases between. The CDR3 nucleotides read TGTGCCAGCAGTTACAGGTCAGAAGAGACCCAGTACTTC. Its translation is CASSYRSEETQYF.

The chain uses TRBV7-9 and TRBJ1-3; D unresolved. Per the germline V gene, CDR1 is SEHNR and CDR2 is FQNEAQ (reference sequence). V lost 6 bases and J 4 bases, leaving 19 bases between the germline ends. The CDR3 is 16 amino acids. In nucleotides, the CDR3 is TGTGCCAGCAGAGAGGGCACCGACTCGCAAGGAAACACCATATATTTT. Encoded protein: CASREGTDSQGNTIYF.

A few counts support this clone. The rearrangement joins TRBV7-9 to TRBJ1-2; D possibly corresponds to TRBD1 (5 bases). Germline CDR1 SEHNR, CDR2 FQNEAQ (reference sequence). This CDR3 comprises 15 residues. The V end lost 1 base, the J end lost 2 bases, and 11 bases lay between the germline ends. The chain's CDR3 is CASSLDQGLNYGYTF. The CDR3 DNA follows: TGTGCCAGCAGCTTAGATCAGGGACTGAACTATGGCTACACCTTC.

The V gene is TRBV5-4, the J gene TRBJ2-7, with 11 bases that match TRBD1. The CDR3 runs to 15 residues. Germline V gene data show CDR1 as SGHNT and CDR2 as YYREEE (reference sequence). The trim removed 4 bases at V and 6 bases at J, leaving 9 bases unmatched. The CDR3 loop reads CASSHRTGGIPEQYF. In DNA, the CDR3 is TGTGCCAGCAGCCATAGGACAGGGGGCATCCCCGAGCAGTACTTC.

The J gene is TRBJ1-1, the V gene TRBV5-1, with 11 bases aligning to TRBD1. V lost 5 bases and J lost 5; bases outside the gene matches: 5. The CDR3 loop spans 14 amino acids. CDR1 is SGHRS and CDR2 is YFSETQ in the germline V gene. Written as DNA, the CDR3 is TGCGCCAGCAGTTACCGGGACAGGGGGACTGAAGCTTTCTTT. Its protein is CASSYRDRGTEAFF.

The genes are TRBV4-2 and TRBJ1-2; D ambiguous. CDR3 length: 15 amino acids. The ends were cut back, 0 bases at V and 7 bases at J, with 15 bases in the middle. Germline CDR1 is LGHNA and CDR2 is YNFKEQ. The DNA for the CDR3 is TGTGCCAGCAGCCAAGATCGGCGAAGCCCGGGTGGCTACACCTTC. It translates to CASSQDRRSPGGYTF.

In this sample, this clone turned up a few times. The V gene is TRBV2, the J gene TRBJ1-5; 10 bases line up with TRBD1. V gave up 6 bases and J gave up 6 bases; unmatched junction bases: 2. This CDR3 has 13 amino acids. Germline CDR1 and CDR2: SNHLY and FYNNEI. This CDR3 is CASRRQGAQPQHF. In DNA, the CDR3 is TGTGCCAGCAGAAGACAGGGGGCTCAGCCCCAGCATTTT.

The J gene is TRBJ1-2, the V gene TRBV5-5; D possibly corresponds to TRBD1 (6 bases). This CDR3 is 15 amino acids long. V was trimmed by 2 bases and J by 8 bases, leaving 19 bases between them. The germline V gene has CDR1 SGHKS and CDR2 YYEKEE (reference sequence). The CDR3 is CASSFGQMGQDGYTF. The CDR3 nucleotides read TGTGCCAGCAGCTTCGGACAGATGGGCCAGGACGGCTACACCTTC.

This clone has a handful of counts. The chain has TRBV30 and TRBJ2-7; tentatively, D is TRBD1 (6 bases). The CDR3 runs 11 residues. Germline CDR1 GTSNPN, CDR2 SVGIG (reference sequence). Trimming cost V 2 bases and J 5 bases, with 7 bases left between them. The CDR3 region has the DNA TGTGCCTGGAGTCGGACAGACGAGCAGTACTTC. It yields the protein CAWSRTDEQYF.

A remark on this clone: This CDR3 is also generated by other DNA sequences in the sample. The chain combines TRBV5-5 with TRBJ2-7, with TRBD1 matching over 8 bases. CDR3 length: 15 amino acids. Germline CDR1 SGHKS, CDR2 YYEKEE (reference sequence). J lost 4 bases, V lost 5 bases, and 11 bases had no gene match. For the CDR3, the DNA is TGTGCCAGCAGAGAAGCGCCTTGGACAGGGTACGAGCAGTACTTC. Protein product: CASREAPWTGYEQYF.

The rearrangement joins TRBV28 to TRBJ1-2; TRBD1 matches at 8 bases. The germline CDR1 and CDR2 sequences are MDHEN and SYDVKM. The CDR3 covers 15 residues. Trimming cost V 5 bases and J 5 bases; bases outside gene matches: 10. DNA for the CDR3: TGTGCCAGCAGTCCCCAGGGGGCTCCAGGGTATGGCTACACCTTC. Translation: CASSPQGAPGYGYTF.

This clone was observed a few times. The chain recombines TRBV29-1 with TRBJ2-3; 7 nucleotides agree with TRBD2. CDR1 and CDR2 (germline): SQVTM, ANQGSEA. V shed 6 bases and J 2 bases; nucleotides not matched to a gene: 8. This CDR3 is 14 amino acids long. The CDR3 here is CSVRASGTTDTQYF. Here the CDR3 DNA reads TGCAGCGTGAGGGCTAGCGGTACCACAGATACGCAGTATTTT.

This clone was counted between two and nine times. The J gene is TRBJ2-7, the V gene TRBV29-1; D remains unclear. V lost 6 bases and J lost 0, with 6 bases in between. The CDR3 totals 11 residues. Germline V lookup: CDR1 SQVTM, CDR2 ANQGSEA. CDR3 sequence reads: CSVTVSYEQYF. The CDR3 region has the DNA TGCAGCGTAACAGTCTCCTACGAGCAGTACTTC.

This clone came up a few times. The gene calls are TRBV4-2 and TRBJ2-1; D might be TRBD2 (5 bases). V lost 9 bases and J lost 5, with 14 bases in between. The CDR3 totals 13 residues. Germline loops: CDR1 LGHNA, CDR2 YNFKEQ. The CDR3 DNA is TGTGCCAGTAGCGCCCATAGCGACAATGAGCAGTTCTTC. It specifies CASSAHSDNEQFF.